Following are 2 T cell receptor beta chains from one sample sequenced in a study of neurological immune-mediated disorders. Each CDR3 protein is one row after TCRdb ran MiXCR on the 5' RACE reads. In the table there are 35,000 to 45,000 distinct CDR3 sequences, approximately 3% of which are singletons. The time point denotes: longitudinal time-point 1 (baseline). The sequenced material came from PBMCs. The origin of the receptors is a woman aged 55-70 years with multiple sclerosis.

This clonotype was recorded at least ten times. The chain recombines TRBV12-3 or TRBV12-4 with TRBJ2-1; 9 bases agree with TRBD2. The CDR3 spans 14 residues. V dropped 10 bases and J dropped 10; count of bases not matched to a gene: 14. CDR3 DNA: TGTGCCACACTGGGCGGGGGGGCTGTAAGGGAGCAGTTCTTC. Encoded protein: CATLGGGAVREQFF.

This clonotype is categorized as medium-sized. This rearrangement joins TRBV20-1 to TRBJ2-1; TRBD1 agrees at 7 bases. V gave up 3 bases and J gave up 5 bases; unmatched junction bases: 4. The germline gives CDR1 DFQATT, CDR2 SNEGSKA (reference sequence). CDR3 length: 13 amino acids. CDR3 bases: TGCAGTGCTAGTGGACAGGTTAACAATGAGCAGTTCTTC. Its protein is CSASGQVNNEQFF.